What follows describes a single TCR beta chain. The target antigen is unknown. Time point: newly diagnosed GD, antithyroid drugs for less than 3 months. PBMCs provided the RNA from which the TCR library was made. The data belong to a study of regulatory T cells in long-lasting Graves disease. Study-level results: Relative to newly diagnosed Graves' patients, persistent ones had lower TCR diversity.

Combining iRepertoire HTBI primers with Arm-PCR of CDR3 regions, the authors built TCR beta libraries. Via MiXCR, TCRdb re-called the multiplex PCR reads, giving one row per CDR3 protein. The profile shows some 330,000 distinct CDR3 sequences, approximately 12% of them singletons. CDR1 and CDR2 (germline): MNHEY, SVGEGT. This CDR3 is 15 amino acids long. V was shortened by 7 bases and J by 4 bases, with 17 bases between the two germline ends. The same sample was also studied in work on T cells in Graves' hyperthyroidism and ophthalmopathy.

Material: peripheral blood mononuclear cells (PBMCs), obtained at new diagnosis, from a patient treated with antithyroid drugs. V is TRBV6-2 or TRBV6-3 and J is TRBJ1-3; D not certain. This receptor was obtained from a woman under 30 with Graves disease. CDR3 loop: CASKWAGQQGNTIYF. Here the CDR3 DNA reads TGTGCCAGCAAATGGGCCGGGCAACAAGGAAACACCATATATTTT.